These T cell receptor beta chains were read from a single sample in a study of blood T cell repertoires in COVID-19. Some clones are missing from TCRdb's copy, which holds only in-frame ones; the method was immunoSEQ multiplex PCR. The data show fewer than 250,000 clones, around 85% seen once. Sequences were obtained from peripheral blood. The receptors originated from a woman between 45 and 60 years old with acute or convalescent COVID-19. The CDR3 runs from the conserved cysteine through the conserved F or W. Fields, in order: J gene, V gene, D gene, CDR3 length, clone size, CDR3 DNA, CDR3 protein. D genes are given only for firm matches. Only some rows state a clone size, as once, few, many or a class for expanded clones.

J gene: TRBJ1-2; V gene: TRBV24-1; D gene: TRBD1; CDR3 length: 15; clone size: once; CDR3 DNA: TGTGCCACCAGTGATTCCGCCACGACAGGGTCTGGCTACACCTTC; CDR3 protein: CATSDSATTGSGYTF
J gene: TRBJ2-5; V gene: TRBV19; D gene: -; CDR3 length: 15; clone size: -; CDR3 DNA: TGTGCCAGTAGTATAGTTGCTAGCCGGGCGGAGACCCAGTACTTC; CDR3 protein: CASSIVASRAETQYF
J gene: TRBJ2-2; V gene: TRBV7-8; D gene: -; CDR3 length: 11; clone size: -; CDR3 DNA: TGTGCCAGCAGGAGGACCGGGGAGCTGTTTTTT; CDR3 protein: CASRRTGELFF
J gene: TRBJ2-7; V gene: TRBV7-2; D gene: TRBD2; CDR3 length: 14; clone size: -; CDR3 DNA: TGTGCCAGCAGCTTACTAGCGGCGGCCTACGAGCAGTACTTC; CDR3 protein: CASSLLAAAYEQYF
J gene: TRBJ1-1; V gene: TRBV12-3/TRBV12-4; D gene: -; CDR3 length: 11; clone size: once; CDR3 DNA: TGTGCCAGCAGTCGATACGGGGAAGCTTTCTTT; CDR3 protein: CASSRYGEAFF
J gene: TRBJ2-1; V gene: TRBV6-5; D gene: TRBD2; CDR3 length: 14; clone size: -; CDR3 DNA: TGTGCCAGCAGTCTCTCGGACGGGGGGACTGAGCAGTTCTTC; CDR3 protein: CASSLSDGGTEQFF
J gene: TRBJ1-2; V gene: TRBV3-1/TRBV3-2; D gene: -; CDR3 length: 12; clone size: -; CDR3 DNA: TGTGCCAGCAGCCAAGAGGGAGGTGGCTACACCTTC; CDR3 protein: CASSQEGGGYTF
J gene: TRBJ1-1; V gene: TRBV2; D gene: -; CDR3 length: 11; clone size: -; CDR3 DNA: TGTGCCAGCAGCCGTGGACAGGAAGCTTTCTTT; CDR3 protein: CASSRGQEAFF
J gene: TRBJ2-7; V gene: TRBV5-1; D gene: -; CDR3 length: 15; clone size: once; CDR3 DNA: TGCGCCAGCAGCTTGGCGGGGACTCCCTCCTACGAGCAGTACTTC; CDR3 protein: CASSLAGTPSYEQYF
J gene: TRBJ2-7; V gene: TRBV27; D gene: TRBD2; CDR3 length: 14; clone size: once; CDR3 DNA: TGTGCCAGCAGTTATAGCGGGAGTACCTACGAGCAGTACTTC; CDR3 protein: CASSYSGSTYEQYF
J gene: TRBJ2-7; V gene: TRBV6-6; D gene: TRBD2; CDR3 length: 13; clone size: -; CDR3 DNA: TGTGCCAGCATGGGGACTACCTCCTACGAGCAGTACTTC; CDR3 protein: CASMGTTSYEQYF
J gene: TRBJ1-5; V gene: TRBV12-3/TRBV12-4; D gene: -; CDR3 length: 12; clone size: -; CDR3 DNA: TGTGCCAGCAGTTTGCGAAATCAGCCCCAGCATTTT; CDR3 protein: CASSLRNQPQHF
J gene: TRBJ2-1; V gene: TRBV7-8; D gene: -; CDR3 length: 15; clone size: -; CDR3 DNA: TGTGCCAGCAGCTTAGCGATCGGGAGTATGGATGAGCAGTTCTTC; CDR3 protein: CASSLAIGSMDEQFF
J gene: TRBJ2-2; V gene: TRBV7-2; D gene: TRBD2; CDR3 length: 15; clone size: -; CDR3 DNA: TGTGCCAGCAGCTCGCAGCGGGAGGTCACCGGGGAGCTGTTTTTT; CDR3 protein: CASSSQREVTGELFF
J gene: TRBJ1-2; V gene: TRBV24-1; D gene: TRBD1; CDR3 length: 15; clone size: -; CDR3 DNA: TGTGCCACCAGTGATTCGGGACAGGGAGTGAGTGGCTACACCTTC; CDR3 protein: CATSDSGQGVSGYTF
J gene: TRBJ1-1; V gene: TRBV6-5; D gene: TRBD1; CDR3 length: 13; clone size: once; CDR3 DNA: TGTGCCAGCACTCAGGGGGCTGAGACTGAAGCTTTCTTT; CDR3 protein: CASTQGAETEAFF
J gene: TRBJ2-5; V gene: TRBV5-6; D gene: TRBD2; CDR3 length: 15; clone size: -; CDR3 DNA: TGTGCCAGCCTAGTGAAGGGACTAGGCCAAGAGACCCAGTACTTC; CDR3 protein: CASLVKGLGQETQYF
J gene: TRBJ1-5; V gene: TRBV2; D gene: -; CDR3 length: 12; clone size: -; CDR3 DNA: TGTGCCAGCAGTGATCCGACAGAGCCCCAGCATTTT; CDR3 protein: CASSDPTEPQHF
J gene: TRBJ1-1; V gene: TRBV7-3; D gene: -; CDR3 length: 13; clone size: -; CDR3 DNA: TGTGCCAGCAGCCGACAAATGAACACTGAAGCTTTCTTT; CDR3 protein: CASSRQMNTEAFF
J gene: TRBJ1-3; V gene: TRBV5-1; D gene: TRBD1; CDR3 length: 14; clone size: -; CDR3 DNA: TGCGCCAGTGCCGGGACAGGGCTAGGAAACACCATATATTTT; CDR3 protein: CASAGTGLGNTIYF
J gene: TRBJ1-6; V gene: TRBV30; D gene: -; CDR3 length: 13; clone size: -; CDR3 DNA: TGTGCCTGGAGCCCGGGGGACTATTCACCCCTCCACTTT; CDR3 protein: CAWSPGDYSPLHF
J gene: TRBJ1-6; V gene: TRBV7-9; D gene: -; CDR3 length: 13; clone size: -; CDR3 DNA: TGTGCCAGCAGCTTCCTCATTGAGTCACCCCTCCACTTT; CDR3 protein: CASSFLIESPLHF
J gene: TRBJ1-1; V gene: TRBV25-1; D gene: -; CDR3 length: 14; clone size: -; CDR3 DNA: TGTGCCAGCAGTGAGAGGGAATTCAACACTGAAGCTTTCTTT; CDR3 protein: CASSEREFNTEAFF
J gene: TRBJ2-3; V gene: TRBV7-2; D gene: TRBD2; CDR3 length: 16; clone size: -; CDR3 DNA: TGTGCCAGCAGGAACAGTTTGGCGGGAGAGACAGATACGCAGTATTTT; CDR3 protein: CASRNSLAGETDTQYF
J gene: TRBJ2-7; V gene: TRBV6-5; D gene: TRBD1; CDR3 length: 15; clone size: -; CDR3 DNA: TGTGCCAGCAGTCCTCGGGGACAGGGGGCGTACGAGCAGTACTTC; CDR3 protein: CASSPRGQGAYEQYF
J gene: TRBJ2-1; V gene: TRBV24-1; D gene: -; CDR3 length: 16; clone size: -; CDR3 DNA: TGTGCCACCCAGGGGCCATCCTTTTCTAGTGACAATGAGCAGTTCTTC; CDR3 protein: CATQGPSFSSDNEQFF
J gene: TRBJ1-1; V gene: TRBV7-8; D gene: -; CDR3 length: 14; clone size: -; CDR3 DNA: TGTGCCAGCAGCTTAGTTCCGGGGAGCACTGAAGCTTTCTTT; CDR3 protein: CASSLVPGSTEAFF
J gene: TRBJ1-1; V gene: TRBV7-9; D gene: TRBD1; CDR3 length: 14; clone size: -; CDR3 DNA: TGTGCCAGCAGCGCGACAGGGGCGAATTCCGAGGCTTTCTTT; CDR3 protein: CASSATGANSEAFF
J gene: TRBJ1-2; V gene: TRBV3-1/TRBV3-2; D gene: TRBD1; CDR3 length: 14; clone size: -; CDR3 DNA: TGTGCCAGCAGCCAAGAGGGGACAGGGTCTGGCTACACCTTC; CDR3 protein: CASSQEGTGSGYTF
J gene: TRBJ1-2; V gene: TRBV19; D gene: -; CDR3 length: 17; clone size: -; CDR3 DNA: TGTGCCAGTAGTATGGACCCCACGACAGGCCTGGTCTATGGCTACACCTTC; CDR3 protein: CASSMDPTTGLVYGYTF
J gene: TRBJ2-3; V gene: TRBV5-6; D gene: TRBD2; CDR3 length: 16; clone size: -; CDR3 DNA: TGTGCCAGCAGCTTGGGGTTAGCGGGCCTCACAGATACGCAGTATTTT; CDR3 protein: CASSLGLAGLTDTQYF
J gene: TRBJ1-2; V gene: TRBV19; D gene: TRBD1; CDR3 length: 17; clone size: -; CDR3 DNA: TGTGCCAGTCGACTCCGGGACCCACAGGGGGTCAACTATGGCTACACCTTC; CDR3 protein: CASRLRDPQGVNYGYTF
J gene: TRBJ1-1; V gene: TRBV3-1/TRBV3-2; D gene: -; CDR3 length: 12; clone size: few; CDR3 DNA: TGTGCCAGCAGCCAAGATACCCAGTGGGCTTTCTTT; CDR3 protein: CASSQDTQWAFF
J gene: TRBJ2-7; V gene: TRBV6-2/TRBV6-3; D gene: TRBD1; CDR3 length: 16; clone size: once; CDR3 DNA: TGTGCCAGCAGTTCGACAGGGGGCGCTTACTTCTACGAGCAGTACTTC; CDR3 protein: CASSSTGGAYFYEQYF
J gene: TRBJ2-3; V gene: TRBV6-6; D gene: TRBD2; CDR3 length: 17; clone size: -; CDR3 DNA: TGTGCCAGCAGTCGGACCGGGACTAGCGGGGTCACAGATACGCAGTATTTT; CDR3 protein: CASSRTGTSGVTDTQYF
J gene: TRBJ2-1; V gene: TRBV4-1; D gene: -; CDR3 length: 14; clone size: -; CDR3 DNA: TGCGCCAGCAGCCAGAATCAACTAGAAAATGAGCAGTTCTTC; CDR3 protein: CASSQNQLENEQFF
J gene: TRBJ1-2; V gene: TRBV18; D gene: -; CDR3 length: 15; clone size: -; CDR3 DNA: TGTGCCAGCTCACCAGTGGGAAGGGGTGATTATGGCTACACCTTC; CDR3 protein: CASSPVGRGDYGYTF
J gene: TRBJ1-1; V gene: TRBV6-5; D gene: TRBD1; CDR3 length: 13; clone size: -; CDR3 DNA: TGTGCCAGCAATCCGACAGGGCGCACTGAAGCTTTCTTT; CDR3 protein: CASNPTGRTEAFF
J gene: TRBJ1-1; V gene: TRBV23-1; D gene: -; CDR3 length: 12; clone size: -; CDR3 DNA: TGCGCCAGCAGTAGACAGAACACTGAAGCTTTCTTT; CDR3 protein: CASSRQNTEAFF
J gene: TRBJ1-6; V gene: TRBV27; D gene: TRBD1; CDR3 length: 16; clone size: -; CDR3 DNA: TGTGCCAGCAGACAAGACAGGGCCACCTATAATTCACCCCTCCACTTT; CDR3 protein: CASRQDRATYNSPLHF
J gene: TRBJ2-3; V gene: TRBV23-1; D gene: TRBD2; CDR3 length: 19; clone size: -; CDR3 DNA: TGCGCCAGCAGTCAATCGACGGGTAGCGGGGGGCCGGGCACAGATACGCAGTATTTT; CDR3 protein: CASSQSTGSGGPGTDTQYF
J gene: TRBJ1-1; V gene: TRBV7-2; D gene: -; CDR3 length: 16; clone size: -; CDR3 DNA: TGTGCCAGCAGCTTACAACCAGACAGGTTGAACACTGAAGCTTTCTTT; CDR3 protein: CASSLQPDRLNTEAFF
J gene: TRBJ2-3; V gene: TRBV3-1/TRBV3-2; D gene: -; CDR3 length: 14; clone size: -; CDR3 DNA: TGTGCCAGCAGCCAAGGAACTCATGAGGGTACGCAGTATTTT; CDR3 protein: CASSQGTHEGTQYF
J gene: TRBJ2-1; V gene: TRBV11-2; D gene: TRBD1; CDR3 length: 14; clone size: -; CDR3 DNA: TGTGCCAGCAGCTCTGGACAGGGGGGTAATGAGCAGTTCTTC; CDR3 protein: CASSSGQGGNEQFF